A single sample is the source of the 20 T cell receptor beta chains below, sequenced in a study of blood T cells in healthy people across ages. Sample-barcoded 5' priming and a J-beta primer mix drove a second PCR of 7 to 11 cycles. TCRdb used MiXCR to reprocess the 5' RACE reads, holding one entry per CDR3 protein. Counted here are 1.5 million to 2 million distinct CDR3 sequences, 49% occurring once; the ten biggest clones make up around 2.1%. Material for sequencing was blood. Receptors originate from a woman aged 40 to 49 in good health.

The chain employs TRBV20-1 and TRBJ2-3; a possible D gene is TRBD2 (5 bases). The ends were cut back, 3 bases at V and 0 bases at J, with 10 bases in the middle. CDR1 is DFQATT, CDR2 SNEGSKA, per germline (reference sequence). The CDR3 is 14 amino acids. CDR3 coding DNA: TGCAGTGCTAGTAGCAGGACTAGCACAGATACGCAGTATTTT. Amino acids: CSASSRTSTDTQYF.

In DNA form, the CDR3 reads TGCGCCAGCAGCCAAGATCCGGGGAATCGGGCCGGGGAGCTGTTTTTT. Translation: CASSQDPGNRAGELFF. This chain joins TRBV4-3 and TRBJ2-2; TRBD2 might be the D (5 bases). The CDR3 has 16 residues. Deletions cut 0 bases from V and 6 bases from J, with 14 bases between. Per the germline V gene, CDR1 is LGHNA and CDR2 is YSLEER.

The chain links TRBV3-1 to TRBJ2-5; 8 bases agree with TRBD1. Germline V gives CDR1 LGHDT, CDR2 YNNKEL (reference sequence). J was trimmed by 7 bases and V by 1 base; bases with no gene match: 11. The CDR3 loop spans 16 amino acids. The CDR3 DNA reads TGTGCCAGCAGCCAAGCCAGGGGGCCTCAGGTGGGGACCCAGTACTTC. This sequence encodes CASSQARGPQVGTQYF.

There are a few counts of this clonotype. The rearrangement uses TRBV12-3 or TRBV12-4 and TRBJ1-2; 9 bases are a match to TRBD1. This CDR3 spans 14 amino acids. V shed 4 bases and J 4 bases; nucleotides not matched to a gene: 4. In DNA form, the CDR3 reads TGTGCCAGCAGTTGGGACAGGGTCGCCTATGGCTACACCTTC. This gives the protein CASSWDRVAYGYTF.

This clonotype was seen only a few times. The rearrangement links TRBV29-1 to TRBJ2-7; 8 positions agree with TRBD1. The V gene end was trimmed by 0 bases and the J gene end by 0 bases; junction bases not matched to a gene: 7. Germline CDR1 SQVTM, CDR2 ANQGSEA. The CDR3 is 16 amino acids. The chain's CDR3 is CSVEEWTGINSYEQYF. In nucleotides, the CDR3 is TGCAGCGTTGAAGAATGGACAGGGATAAACTCCTACGAGCAGTACTTC.

Worth noting for this clonotype: A far more abundant clone sits one base away, making this likely a read error. CDR3 amino acids: CTSSLGQGNEKLFF. The DNA for the CDR3 is TGTACCAGCAGCTTAGGGCAGGGAAATGAAAAACTGTTTTTT. V usage is TRBV7-2 and J usage is TRBJ1-4; D possibly corresponds to TRBD1 (5 bases). Germline assignment: CDR1 SGHTA and CDR2 FQGNSA. The CDR3 is 14 residues long. Trimming pared 1 base from V and 5 bases from J, leaving 8 bases between.

The J gene is TRBJ2-3, the V gene TRBV6-2 or TRBV6-3, with D unresolved. The CDR3 runs 12 residues. V lost 3 bases, J lost 4 bases, and 5 bases lay in between. The V gene's germline CDR1 is MNHEY and CDR2 SVGEGT. The CDR3 loop reads CASSYEADTQYF. For the CDR3, the DNA is TGTGCCAGCAGTTATGAGGCAGATACGCAGTATTTT.

The chain links TRBV20-1 to TRBJ1-4; 7 bases map to TRBD1. The V gene end was trimmed by 8 bases and the J gene end by 8 bases; junction bases not matched to a gene: 11. This CDR3 is 13 amino acids long. Germline assignment: CDR1 DFQATT and CDR2 SNEGSKA (reference sequence). The CDR3: CSSIQGSGEKLFF. The CDR3 DNA reads TGCAGTTCTATACAGGGGTCAGGAGAAAAACTGTTTTTT.

This chain links TRBV7-2 with TRBJ1-2; D not resolved. From germline, CDR1 is SGHTA and CDR2 FQGNSA. The CDR3 totals 13 residues. V was pared by 1 base and J by 7 bases, with 10 bases between. The CDR3 here is CASSLDKALGYTF. CDR3 coding DNA: TGTGCCAGCAGCTTAGATAAGGCCCTTGGCTACACCTTC.

This chain uses TRBV5-1 with TRBJ2-5; 9 bases match TRBD1. The trim removed 7 bases at V and 5 bases at J, leaving 12 bases unmatched. In germline, CDR1 is SGHRS, CDR2 YFSETQ. The CDR3 runs to 15 residues. The DNA for the CDR3 is TGCGCCAGCGGACCGGGACAGGGTGTAGGGGAGACCCAGTACTTC. Protein product: CASGPGQGVGETQYF.

Only a few counts were recorded for this clonotype. The chain recombines TRBV13 with TRBJ2-1; TRBD2 might be the D (5 bases). The germline V and J ends were trimmed by 5 bases and 3 bases, with 11 bases remaining between them. Germline CDR1 PRHDT, CDR2 FYEKMQ (reference sequence). The CDR3 has 14 residues. Here the CDR3 DNA reads TGTGCCAGCAGCGAACAAGGACTCTACAATGAGCAGTTCTTC. Its protein is CASSEQGLYNEQFF.

The chain joins TRBV5-4 to TRBJ2-4, with D tentatively TRBD1 (6 bases). The V gene's germline CDR1 is SGHNT and CDR2 YYREEE (reference sequence). Trimming removed 4 bases at V and 0 bases at J, with 8 bases between. The CDR3 runs to 14 residues. In DNA form, the CDR3 reads TGTGCCAGCAGCACGGGACAAGCCAAAAACATTCAGTACTTC. Protein: CASSTGQAKNIQYF.

This clonotype was picked up one time. The gene calls are TRBV11-2 and TRBJ2-7, with 7 bases aligning to TRBD1. The J call is doubtful: the DNA matches TRBJ2-5 better. Germline assignment: CDR1 SGHAT and CDR2 FQNNGV. The CDR3 spans 16 residues. CDR3 nucleotide sequence: TGTGCCAGCAACCCCCACCCCAGACAGGGCGGAGAGACCCAGTACTTC. This gives the protein CASNPHPRQGGETQYF.

This chain connects TRBV15 to TRBJ2-1, with 9 bases that match TRBD2. Germline-derived CDR1 and CDR2 are LNHNV and YYDKDF (reference sequence). J was trimmed by 5 bases and V by 1 base; bases with no gene match: 15. The CDR3 totals 19 residues. CDR3 sequence reads: CATSRGGASGARGNNEQFF. In DNA form, the CDR3 reads TGTGCCACCAGCAGAGGGGGGGCTAGCGGGGCTCGTGGGAACAATGAGCAGTTCTTC.

This clonotype was detected only a few times. V and J are TRBV20-1 and TRBJ2-7, with 7 bases that match TRBD1. Germline V gene sequence: CDR1 DFQATT, CDR2 SNEGSKA (reference sequence). CDR3 length equals 13 residues. Trimming cost V 3 bases and J 4 bases; bases outside gene matches: 6. The DNA for the CDR3 is TGCAGTGCTAGCTTGGACAGGATGTACGAGCAGTACTTC. It translates to CSASLDRMYEQYF.

The chain links TRBV5-1 to TRBJ2-5, with 10 bases lining up with TRBD2. The germline CDR1 and CDR2 sequences are SGHRS and YFSETQ. V lost 4 bases and J lost 2; bases outside the gene matches: 8. The CDR3 is 16 amino acids. The CDR3 loop reads CASSLAQTSGQETQYF. The CDR3 DNA follows: TGCGCCAGCAGCCTTGCACAGACTAGCGGGCAAGAGACCCAGTACTTC. Filled out from reference TRBV5-1 and TRBJ2-5, the complete variable domain reads KAGVTQTPRYLIKTRGQQVTLSCSPISGHRSVSWYQQTPGQGLQFLFEYFSETQRNKGNFPGRFSGRQFSNSRSEMNVSTLELGDSALYLCASSLAQTSGQETQYFGPGTRLLVL.

This clonotype has only a few counts. CDR3 sequence (DNA): TGTGCCAGCAGTTTAAATGCTGGACCCCCAATTACCTACGAGCAGTACTTC. This gives the protein CASSLNAGPPITYEQYF. The chain joins TRBV27 to TRBJ2-7; D uncertain. The length of the CDR3 is 17 residues. Trimming pared 2 bases from V and 2 bases from J, leaving 19 bases between. CDR1 is MNHEY, CDR2 SMNVEV, per germline (reference sequence).

The chain recombines TRBV4-1 with TRBJ2-7, with 9 bases aligning to TRBD1. The junction had 3 bases not matched to a gene; V was cut back by 3 bases and J by 3 bases. The germline V gene encodes CDR1 MGHRA and CDR2 YSYEKL. The CDR3 length is 14 residues. The CDR3 reads CASSHTDRGYEQYF. The CDR3 coding sequence is TGCGCCAGCAGCCACACGGACAGGGGCTACGAGCAGTACTTC.

The V and J genes are TRBV7-9 and TRBJ2-1; D may be TRBD1 (5 bases). V shed 5 bases and J shed 6 bases, with 11 bases lying between them. The CDR3 runs to 13 residues. Germline V gives CDR1 SEHNR, CDR2 FQNEAQ (reference sequence). The DNA of the CDR3 is TGTGCCAGCAGCGTCAGACAGTCCAATGAGCAGTTCTTC. Translated, it gives CASSVRQSNEQFF. Variable domain in full (rest from reference TRBV7-9 and TRBJ2-1): DTGVSQNPRHKITKRGQNVTFRCDPISEHNRLYWYRQTLGQGPEFLTYFQNEAQLEKSRLLSDRFSAERPKGSFSTLEIQRTEQGDSAMYLCASSVRQSNEQFFGPGTRLTVL.

Concerning this clonotype: Without the conserved terminal phenylalanine or tryptophan, this CDR3 likely stems from a read error. The rearrangement uses TRBV5-1 and TRBJ1-4; 7 bases are shared with TRBD1. Looked up from germline, CDR1 is SGHRS and CDR2 is YFSETQ. V lost 4 bases to trimming and J lost 4 bases; unmatched junction nucleotides: 4. There are 14 residues in the CDR3. The chain's CDR3 is CASSLGQSNEKLFL. The CDR3 bases are TGCGCCAGCAGCCTGGGACAGAGTAATGAAAAACTGTTTCTT.